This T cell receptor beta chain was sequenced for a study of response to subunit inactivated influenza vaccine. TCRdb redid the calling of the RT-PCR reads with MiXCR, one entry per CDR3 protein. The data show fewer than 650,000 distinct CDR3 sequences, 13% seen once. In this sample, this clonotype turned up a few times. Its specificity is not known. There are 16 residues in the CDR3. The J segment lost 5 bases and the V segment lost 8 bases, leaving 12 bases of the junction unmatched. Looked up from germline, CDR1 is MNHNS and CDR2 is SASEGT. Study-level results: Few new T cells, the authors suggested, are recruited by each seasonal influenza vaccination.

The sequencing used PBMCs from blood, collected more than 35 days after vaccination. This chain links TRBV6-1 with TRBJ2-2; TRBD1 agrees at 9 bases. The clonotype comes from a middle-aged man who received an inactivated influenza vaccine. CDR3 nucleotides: TGTGCCAGCTTAAAGCCGGGGACAGGGAGAACCGGGGAGCTGTTTTTT. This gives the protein CASLKPGTGRTGELFF.